This record covers a single TCR beta chain. Its antigen remains unidentified. This specimen comes from a study of blood T cells in healthy people across ages. Study-wide results and caveats: Diversity of TCR beta per million T cells declined in a roughly linear way with age.

Each sample yielded at least 6 million isolated PBMCs. The authors extracted at least 6 micrograms of total RNA per sample. The second PCR ran roughly 6 to 11 cycles with a sample-barcoded 5' primer and J-beta primers. In TCRdb, the 5' RACE reads were re-called with MiXCR into one record per CDR3 protein. Found here are roughly 680,000 distinct CDR3 sequences, under 25% of them singletons; the top ten hold around 3.4%. Trimming took 6 bases from V and 5 from J, leaving 7 bases between them. The germline gives CDR1 MDHEN, CDR2 SYDVKM. This CDR3 has 11 residues. Sequenced material: blood. The origin of this receptor is a man aged 65 to 79 in good health. The chain links TRBV28 to TRBJ1-2; D is ambiguous. CDR3 DNA sequence: TGTGCCAGCAGGGCACCTTATGGCTACACCTTC. This gives the protein CASRAPYGYTF.